These 8 T cell receptor beta chains were sequenced from one sample in a study of tissue T cells after allogeneic stem cell transplantation. As for time point: mouse harvest day 14 after allogeneic transplant. Tail vein injection delivered 10^7 T-cell-depleted bone marrow cells and 10^6 splenic CD5+ T cells. Clones were read by immunoSEQ multiplex PCR, and TCRdb kept only the in-frame ones, dropping some. This table has over 7,000 clones, about a third appearing once. The sequenced sample consisted of skin. These receptors were taken from a female BALB/c mouse given C57BL/6 T cells with graft-versus-host disease after an allogeneic hematopoietic cell transplant.

The table lists this clone with a few counts. The gene names here belong to mouse. Read sequence stops 1 residue before the CDR3 end, and the germline J gene provides the missing end. The chain has TRBV3 and TRBJ2-1, with a weak D call TRBD1 (6 bases). Germline V lookup: CDR1 SNHLY, CDR2 FYNGKV (reference sequence). The CDR3 length is 14 residues. Trimming shortened V by 2 bases and J by 4 bases, and 9 bases separated the two germline ends. The part of the CDR3 DNA that was read is TGTGCCAGCAGCTTACAGGGGCCTTATGCTGAGCAGTTC. Translation: CASSLQGPYAEQF. The complete CDR3 sequence is CASSLQGPYAEQFF. The whole variable domain, remainder taken from reference TRBV3 and TRBJ2-1, is GPKVLQIPSHQIIDMGQMVTLNCDPVSNHLYFYWYKQILGQQMEFLVNFYNGKVMEKSKLFKDQFSVERPDGSYFTLKIQPTALEDSAVYFCASSLQGPYAEQFFGPGTRLTVL.

This clone was seen only a few times. All gene names here are mouse names. The sequenced fragment ends 1 residue before the CDR3 boundary, so the rest is inferred from the germline J gene. V gene TRBV23 combines with J gene TRBJ1-3; TRBD1 is the table's D call, not checked against the DNA. The CDR3 spans 15 residues. Germline CDR1 KGHTA, CDR2 FQNQQP. The chain's CDR3 is CSSSQSRSSGNTLYF. Partial CDR3 DNA: TGCTCCAGCAGTCAATCGCGCAGTTCTGGAAATACGCTCTAT.

Sample share makes this clone large (0.1 to 1%). Mouse gene names and germline throughout. The CDR3 end falls 1 residue outside the read, so it is completed with the germline J gene. This chain uses TRBV5 with TRBJ2-1; TRBD2 aligns across 10 bases. CDR1 and CDR2 (germline): LGHNA, YNLKQL (reference sequence). Losses at the gene ends were 4 bases for V and 1 base for J; bases not matched to a gene: 4. This CDR3 is built from 16 residues. CDR3 protein: CASSPNWGGNYAEQFF. CDR3 DNA (partial): TGTGCCAGCAGCCCAAACTGGGGGGGGAACTATGCTGAGCAGTTC.

A note on this clone: Here the gene names and germline are mouse. The CDR3 is cut off 1 residue early in the read; its end comes from the germline J gene. This sequence joins TRBV4 and TRBJ2-7; 7 bases are a match to TRBD2. The germline gives CDR1 LGHDT, CDR2 YNNKQL (reference sequence). Losses at the gene ends were 3 bases for V and 6 bases for J; bases not matched to a gene: 2. The CDR3 is 12 amino acids. The part of the CDR3 DNA that was read is TGTGCCAGCAGCTACACTGGGGCTGAACAGTAC. Translation: CASSYTGAEQY. The full CDR3 protein reads CASSYTGAEQYF.

By share, this clone ranks as medium-sized. These gene names are mouse names. The CDR3 end lies 1 residue beyond the end of the read and is filled in from the germline J gene. V and J are TRBV26 and TRBJ1-5; D is possibly TRBD1 (6 bases). Between the trimmed V and J ends, which lost 3 bases and 7 bases, there was a span of 10 bases. Germline loops: CDR1 KGHPV, CDR2 FQNQEV (reference sequence). The CDR3 covers 13 residues. The CDR3 sequence is CASSLDRRQAPLF. The CDR3 bases that were read are TGTGCCAGCAGTCTTGACAGGCGTCAGGCTCCGCTT.

About this clone itself: These gene names are mouse names. The CDR3 end falls 1 residue outside the read, so it is completed with the germline J gene. This chain joins TRBV26 and TRBJ1-3, with a tentative D call TRBD1 (5 bases). The germline V gene encodes CDR1 KGHPV and CDR2 FQNQEV (reference sequence). The V end lost 6 bases, the J end lost 0 bases, and 9 bases lay between the germline ends. The CDR3 runs 14 residues. The DNA read from the CDR3 is TGTGCCAGCAGCCGGACATTTTCTGGAAATACGCTCTAT. The encoded protein is CASSRTFSGNTLY. The CDR3, in full, reads CASSRTFSGNTLYF.

Of note for this clone: Mouse gene names and germline throughout. The CDR3 DNA, read in part, is TGCTCCAGCAGTCAATCGACAGGGGCTGGAAATACGCTCTAT. Translation: CSSSQSTGAGNTLY. In full, the CDR3 is CSSSQSTGAGNTLYF. The chain recombines TRBV23 with TRBJ1-3; the table gives TRBD1 as D, unverified against the DNA. The observed sequence ends 1 residue before the CDR3 terminus, with the missing tail filled in from the germline J gene. The CDR3 loop spans 15 amino acids. The germline V gene has CDR1 KGHTA and CDR2 FQNQQP.

To note about this clone: Gene labels here are mouse ones. Sequencing ends 1 residue short of the CDR3 end; the germline J gene provides the rest. V gene TRBV26 combines with J gene TRBJ2-2; 9 nucleotides agree with TRBD1. Germline V CDR1 and CDR2: KGHPV, FQNQEV (reference sequence). V lost 5 bases to trimming and J lost 2 bases; unmatched junction nucleotides: 3. This CDR3 contains 15 residues. This chain's CDR3 is CASSFGTGNTGQLYF. The covered CDR3 bases are TGTGCCAGCAGTTTCGGGACAGGGAACACCGGGCAGCTCTAC.